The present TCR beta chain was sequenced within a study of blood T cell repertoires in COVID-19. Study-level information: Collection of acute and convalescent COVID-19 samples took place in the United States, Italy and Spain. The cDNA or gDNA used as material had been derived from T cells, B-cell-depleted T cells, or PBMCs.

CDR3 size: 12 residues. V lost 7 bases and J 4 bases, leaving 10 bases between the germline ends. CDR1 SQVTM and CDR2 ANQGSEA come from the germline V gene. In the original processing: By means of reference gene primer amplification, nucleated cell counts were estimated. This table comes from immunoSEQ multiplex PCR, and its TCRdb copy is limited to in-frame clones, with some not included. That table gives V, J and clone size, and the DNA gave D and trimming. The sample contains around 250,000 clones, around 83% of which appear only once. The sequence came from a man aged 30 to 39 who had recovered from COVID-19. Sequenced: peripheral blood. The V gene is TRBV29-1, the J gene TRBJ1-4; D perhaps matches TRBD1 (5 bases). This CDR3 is CSAQGLNEKLFF. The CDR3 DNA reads TGCAGCGCCCAGGGTCTTAATGAAAAACTGTTTTTT.